The 30 T cell receptor beta chains given below trace back to one sample, sequenced in a study of blood T cell repertoires in COVID-19. Profiling relied on immunoSEQ multiplex PCR, and the TCRdb table lists in-frame clones only, not all of them. The sample has 80,000 or so clones, roughly 81% seen once; the top ten hold around 9.9%. Sequencing was performed on peripheral blood. The receptor set was obtained from a man aged 60-69 years with COVID-19, enrolled during active disease.

The V call is TRBV20-1, the J call TRBJ1-1; TRBD1 matches at 8 bases. Germline-derived CDR1 and CDR2 are DFQATT and SNEGSKA (reference sequence). This CDR3 comprises 18 residues. The junction had 15 bases not matched to a gene; V was cut back by 3 bases and J by 0 bases. Written as DNA, the CDR3 is TGCAGTGCTAGTAATAGTCCAGGACAGGGTTCATTGAACACTGAAGCTTTCTTT. It specifies CSASNSPGQGSLNTEAFF.

CDR3: CASSYNNGETQYF. CDR3 nucleotide sequence: TGTGCCAGCAGTTACAACAACGGGGAGACCCAGTACTTC. The chain employs TRBV28 and TRBJ2-5; D remains unclear. The CDR3 is 13 residues long. Looked up from germline, CDR1 is MDHEN and CDR2 is SYDVKM. V shed 4 bases and J shed 5 bases, with 11 bases lying between them.

The gene calls are TRBV3-1 (or the pseudogene TRBV3-2) and TRBJ1-3; 9 bases agree with TRBD1. The CDR3 is 16 amino acids. CDR1 is LGHDT and CDR2 is YNNKEL in the germline V gene (reference sequence). J was trimmed by 8 bases and V by 4 bases; bases with no gene match: 12. The CDR3 nucleotides are TGTGCCAGCAGCCCAAGTCACAGGGGGCAAGGGGACACCATATATTTT. Translation gives CASSPSHRGQGDTIYF.

This clone showed up just a few times. This chain joins TRBV7-2 and TRBJ1-5, with 7 nucleotides matching TRBD1. The CDR3 covers 14 residues. V was clipped by 8 bases and J by 0 bases; unmatched bases: 4. Germline lookup yields CDR1 SGHTA and CDR2 FQGNSA. CDR3 region: CASAQGGSNQPQHF. CDR3 in DNA: TGTGCCAGCGCCCAGGGGGGTAGCAATCAGCCCCAGCATTTT.

The chain uses TRBV28 and TRBJ2-5; TRBD1 might be the D (6 bases). The V gene lost 7 bases and the J gene lost 3 bases, with 12 bases spanning the gap. Germline-derived CDR1 and CDR2 are MDHEN and SYDVKM. CDR3 length: 13 amino acids. CDR3 amino acids: CASTQGGEETQYF. The CDR3 bases are TGTGCCAGCACACAGGGTGGGGAAGAGACCCAGTACTTC.

This sequence joins TRBV9 and TRBJ1-1, with 9 bases identical to TRBD1. This CDR3 has 16 residues. CDR1 and CDR2 (germline): SGDLS, YYNGEE. The junction had 12 bases not matched to a gene; V was cut back by 4 bases and J by 5 bases. For the CDR3, the DNA is TGTGCCAGCAGCCCCCAACTGACAGGGGGAGGTACTGAAGCTTTCTTT. It specifies CASSPQLTGGGTEAFF.

This sequence joins TRBV10-1 and TRBJ1-1; the D is unclear. The CDR3 spans 12 residues. The germline V and J ends were trimmed by 5 bases and 8 bases, with 12 bases remaining between them. The germline V gene has CDR1 WNHNN and CDR2 SYGVQD (reference sequence). Here the CDR3 DNA reads TGCGCCAGCAGTTCGCCCGGCGGCGAAGCTTTCTTT. This gives the protein CASSSPGGEAFF.

The rearrangement joins TRBV9 to TRBJ2-3, with D hard to call. V was shortened by 1 base and J by 5 bases, with 14 bases between the two germline ends. Germline CDR1 SGDLS, CDR2 YYNGEE. CDR3 size: 15 residues. CDR3 region: CASSVLRGQGDTQYF. The CDR3 nucleotides are TGTGCCAGCAGCGTATTGAGAGGTCAAGGAGATACGCAGTATTTT.

The CDR3 here is CASSQTGTGLSYEQYF. Written as DNA, the CDR3 is TGTGCCAGCAGCCAGACCGGGACAGGGTTATCATACGAGCAGTACTTC. The chain has TRBV4-2 and TRBJ2-7; TRBD1 aligns across 9 bases. V gave up 3 bases and J gave up 4 bases; unmatched junction bases: 10. This CDR3 has 16 residues. The germline gives CDR1 LGHNA, CDR2 YNFKEQ.

This clone was seen just once. This chain links TRBV10-1 with TRBJ2-1; 7 bases align to TRBD1. Germline V lookup: CDR1 WNHNN, CDR2 SYGVQD (reference sequence). Trimming took 5 bases from V and 6 from J; bases not matched to a gene: 16. The length of the CDR3 is 17 residues. CDR3 nucleotide sequence: TGCGCCAGCAGTAAAAATCCACCGGGACAGACAATCAATGAGCAGTTCTTC. This codes for CASSKNPPGQTINEQFF.

V gene TRBV24-1 combines with J gene TRBJ2-3; tentative D call: TRBD2 (6 bases). Looked up from germline, CDR1 is KGHDR and CDR2 is SFDVKD. V dropped 6 bases and J dropped 3 bases, with 15 bases sitting between them. The CDR3 runs to 15 residues. CDR3 nucleotide sequence: TGTGCCACCAGTCGGACGGGAGAGATTACAGATACGCAGTATTTT. It yields the protein CATSRTGEITDTQYF.

The genes are TRBV6-6 and TRBJ2-7; 11 nucleotides agree with TRBD1. This CDR3 is built from 17 residues. Germline V gene data show CDR1 as MNHNY and CDR2 as SVGAGI (reference sequence). Germline trimming cut 5 bases from V and 2 bases from J; bases unmatched to any gene: 11. In DNA form, the CDR3 reads TGTGCCAGCAGTCCCCAGGGGAGGGACAGGGGGACCTACGAGCAGTACTTC. As protein: CASSPQGRDRGTYEQYF.

The gene calls are TRBV9 and TRBJ2-1, with TRBD2 matching over 9 bases. V shed 3 bases, J shed 5 bases, and the junction held 9 bases outside the gene matches. This CDR3 has 16 residues. From germline, CDR1 is SGDLS and CDR2 YYNGEE. In DNA form, the CDR3 reads TGTGCCAGCAGCGCACTCATGGGACTAGCAAACAATGAGCAGTTCTTC. Its protein is CASSALMGLANNEQFF.

V and J are TRBV11-2 and TRBJ2-5; TRBD2 aligns across 8 bases. This CDR3 has 17 residues. Germline V gene data show CDR1 as SGHAT and CDR2 as FQNNGV. With 2 bases clipped from V and 5 bases from J, the junction kept 13 bases outside the gene matches. Here the CDR3 reads CASSLPNAGGTGETQYF. Here the CDR3 DNA reads TGTGCCAGCAGCTTACCTAATGCGGGAGGTACGGGGGAGACCCAGTACTTC.

CDR3 in DNA: TGCAGTGCTAGTCCATCTGGAAACACCATATATTTT. Its translation: CSASPSGNTIYF. This rearrangement joins TRBV20-1 to TRBJ1-3; D is unresolved. Germline assignment: CDR1 DFQATT and CDR2 SNEGSKA (reference sequence). With 3 bases removed from V and 1 base from J, the gap between germline ends came to 4 bases. CDR3 length: 12 amino acids.

V is TRBV28 and J is TRBJ1-3; D is possibly TRBD1 (6 bases). This CDR3 region has 14 residues. The V and J ends lost 1 base and 3 bases respectively, with 7 bases between them. Germline V gene data show CDR1 as MDHEN and CDR2 as SYDVKM. The CDR3, as DNA: TGTGCCAGCAGTTTATCAGGGGTTGGAAACACCATATATTTT. It is translated as CASSLSGVGNTIYF.

CDR3 sequence reads: CASSLAETAFQETQYF. The DNA for the CDR3 is TGTGCCAGCAGCTTGGCCGAGACAGCCTTTCAAGAGACCCAGTACTTC. The rearrangement joins TRBV5-5 to TRBJ2-5; a possible D gene is TRBD1 (5 bases). The V and J ends lost 0 bases and 2 bases respectively, with 14 bases between them. Germline values: CDR1 SGHKS, CDR2 YYEKEE (reference sequence). This CDR3 has 16 amino acids.

This chain connects TRBV24-1 to TRBJ2-5, with D perhaps TRBD1 (5 bases). V lost 4 bases to trimming and J lost 5 bases, with 16 bases between them. The germline V gene encodes CDR1 KGHDR and CDR2 SFDVKD. CDR3 length: 15 residues. The CDR3 spells CATSDSGQARETQYF. In DNA form, the CDR3 reads TGTGCCACCAGTGACTCTGGACAAGCGAGGGAGACCCAGTACTTC.

The rearrangement joins TRBV10-2 to TRBJ1-2; D gene ambiguous. CDR1 and CDR2 (germline): WSHSY, SAAADI. The CDR3 runs to 13 residues. V was shortened by 3 bases and J by 5 bases, with 10 bases between the two germline ends. Here the CDR3 reads CASSDFAEYGYTF. Here the CDR3 DNA reads TGCGCCAGCAGTGACTTTGCGGAATATGGCTACACCTTC.

The genes are TRBV5-1 and TRBJ1-4, with D uncertain. CDR3 length: 16 amino acids. V shed 0 bases and J shed 8 bases, with 17 bases lying between them. Germline V gives CDR1 SGHRS, CDR2 YFSETQ. CDR3 loop: CASSLVTAAGGEKLFF. The CDR3 DNA is TGCGCCAGCAGCTTGGTTACAGCGGCAGGTGGGGAAAAACTGTTTTTT.

The V and J genes are TRBV19 and TRBJ2-1, with 9 positions matching TRBD1. With V trimmed by 4 bases and J by 0 bases, 7 bases remained unmatched. The CDR3 consists of 17 residues. From germline, CDR1 is LNHDA and CDR2 SQIVND (reference sequence). CDR3 amino acids: CASSRETGGSSYNEQFF. The DNA for the CDR3 is TGTGCCAGTAGTAGGGAGACAGGGGGGAGCTCCTACAATGAGCAGTTCTTC.

As for this clone: The junction differs from germline at one of its ends, possibly a read error. This chain connects TRBV19 to TRBJ1-1; 7 nucleotides line up with TRBD1. The CDR3 consists of 15 residues. Germline V lookup: CDR1 LNHDA, CDR2 SQIVND (reference sequence). CDR3 DNA: TGTGCCAGTAGGGACGGGACAGATGATCACACTAAAGCTTTCTTT. This codes for CASRDGTDDHTKAFF.

The chain employs TRBV5-1 and TRBJ2-7, with TRBD1 matching 8 bases. Germline V lookup: CDR1 SGHRS, CDR2 YFSETQ. V shed 4 bases and J 3 bases; nucleotides not matched to a gene: 6. This CDR3 is 14 amino acids long. CDR3 loop: CASSPGQEHYEQYF. CDR3 DNA sequence: TGCGCCAGCAGCCCGGGACAGGAACACTACGAGCAGTACTTC.

This chain joins TRBV6-2 or TRBV6-3 and TRBJ2-3; 13 bases are shared with TRBD2. The CDR3 sequence is 17 residues long. Trimming took 5 bases from V and 1 from J; bases not matched to a gene: 6. Germline assignment: CDR1 MNHEY and CDR2 SVGEGT. The chain's CDR3 is CASSPGLAGIRTDTQYF. CDR3 coding DNA: TGTGCCAGCAGTCCGGGACTAGCGGGAATCCGCACAGATACGCAGTATTTT.

This chain connects TRBV6-5 to TRBJ2-5; TRBD2 aligns across 8 bases. Germline-derived CDR1 and CDR2 are MNHEY and SVGAGI. With V trimmed by 6 bases and J by 2 bases, 8 bases remained unmatched. The CDR3 length is 15 residues. Here the CDR3 reads CASSRIAGPQETQYF. CDR3 nucleotides: TGTGCCAGCAGCCGCATAGCGGGACCTCAAGAGACCCAGTACTTC.

As concerns this clone: One end of the junction fails to match germline, which may point to a read error. The chain has TRBV27 and TRBJ2-7; a possible D gene is TRBD1 (7 bases). The CDR3 has 12 amino acids. Germline V gene data show CDR1 as MNHEY and CDR2 as SMNVEV (reference sequence). This CDR3 is CASSTAGQWNIF. In DNA form, the CDR3 reads TGTGCCAGCAGTACGGCGGGACAGTGGAATATCTTC.

The rearrangement uses TRBV28 and TRBJ1-6; weak D call: TRBD1 (5 bases). The CDR3 has 15 residues. V lost 3 bases and J lost 3, with 9 bases in between. Per germline, CDR1 MDHEN and CDR2 SYDVKM. The DNA for the CDR3 is TGTGCCAGCAGTTTGCCGACAGACTATAATTCACCCCTCCACTTT. Translated, it gives CASSLPTDYNSPLHF.

The chain carries TRBV6-5 and TRBJ1-1; D unclear. Trimming took off 6 bases at V and 7 bases at J, with 18 bases between the two ends. There are 14 residues in the CDR3. The germline V gene has CDR1 MNHEY and CDR2 SVGAGI. This chain's CDR3 is CASSRGRREGEAFF. Here the CDR3 DNA reads TGTGCCAGCAGCCGCGGACGGCGGGAAGGTGAAGCTTTCTTT.

The chain joins TRBV12-3 or TRBV12-4 to TRBJ1-4; possible D gene TRBD1, 5 bases. Trimming took off 5 bases at V and 11 bases at J, with 12 bases between the two ends. This CDR3 comprises 12 residues. This chain's CDR3 is CASSLPGSKLFF. The CDR3 region has the DNA TGTGCCAGCAGTCTCCCAGGGTCGAAACTGTTTTTT.

The table lists this clone with a few counts. The chain combines TRBV3-1 (or the pseudogene TRBV3-2) with TRBJ2-5; D not certain. Looked up from germline, CDR1 is LGHDT and CDR2 is YNNKEL (reference sequence). The V end lost 5 bases, the J end lost 1 base, and 8 bases lay between the germline ends. This CDR3 is 13 amino acids long. The CDR3 loop reads CASSFATQETQYF. CDR3 sequence (DNA): TGTGCCAGCAGCTTCGCTACCCAAGAGACCCAGTACTTC.